The entry that follows covers one T cell receptor beta chain sequence. The sample belongs to a study of blood T cell repertoires in COVID-19. Study-level background: COVID-19 samples collected from the United States, Italy and Spain covered acute and convalescent phases. From T cells, B-cell-depleted T cells, or PBMCs came the material, which was cDNA or gDNA.

V was shortened by 5 bases and J by 2 bases, with 16 bases between the two germline ends. The CDR3 has 15 residues. Germline-derived CDR1 and CDR2 are SGHTA and FQGTGA. Source study methods: Estimation of nucleated cell counts was performed using reference gene primer amplification. Libraries were prepared by immunoSEQ multiplex PCR; TCRdb keeps only in-frame clonotypes and omits some of them. The DNA was the basis for D and trimming; V, J and clone size are from that table. The sample has about 41,000 clones, 70% to 90% seen once. The sequenced sample consisted of peripheral blood. The V call is TRBV7-3, the J call TRBJ2-7; D perhaps matches TRBD2 (6 bases). The TCR originated in a man aged 55 to 70 with acute or convalescent COVID-19. CDR3 nucleotide sequence: TGTGCCAGCAGCCCCCAGTCGGGGGAAGCCTACGAGCAGTACTTC. As protein: CASSPQSGEAYEQYF.